The rows below give T cell receptor beta chains drawn from one sample of a study of beta chain features in type 1 diabetes. Sequencing used immunoSEQ multiplex PCR; TCRdb keeps in-frame clones, though not all of them. The profile shows around 250,000 clones, approximately 15% of them singletons. Sequenced input: naive CD4+ T cells from blood. The receptors shown here come from a man younger than 40 with type 1 diabetes. The CDR3 runs from the conserved cysteine through the conserved F or W. A D gene is named only where the DNA matches it firmly. Not all rows give a size; the values are once, few, many and, for expanded clones, a class.

D: -
J: TRBJ1-2
V: TRBV30
size: few
CDR3: CAWQQGNYGYTF
DNA: TGTGCCTGGCAACAGGGTAACTATGGCTACACCTTC

D: -
J: TRBJ2-1
V: TRBV11-2
size: -
CDR3: CASSLFTGYSYNEQFF
DNA: TGTGCCAGCAGCCTATTTACAGGGTACTCCTACAATGAGCAGTTCTTC

D: TRBD2
J: TRBJ2-6
V: TRBV15
size: -
CDR3: CATSRDSLLAGSAFSGANVLTF
DNA: TGTGCCACCAGCAGAGATTCCCTGCTAGCGGGATCCGCCTTCTCTGGGGCCAACGTCCTGACTTTC

D: -
J: TRBJ2-2
V: TRBV29-1
size: -
CDR3: CSVLGQGLTGELFF
DNA: TGCAGCGTTTTAGGCCAGGGGCTAACCGGGGAGCTGTTTTTT

D: TRBD2
J: TRBJ2-7
V: TRBV14
size: -
CDR3: CASSRLRLAGGPYEQYF
DNA: TGTGCCAGCAGCCGTCTGCGACTAGCGGGAGGGCCCTACGAGCAGTACTTC

D: -
J: TRBJ2-1
V: TRBV14
size: -
CDR3: CASSPSSYNEQFF
DNA: TGTGCCAGCAGCCCGAGCTCCTACAATGAGCAGTTCTTC

D: -
J: TRBJ2-3
V: TRBV21-1
size: -
CDR3: CASSRENRGLLPDTQYF
DNA: TGTGCCAGCAGCCGGGAGAACAGGGGACTCCTACCCGATACGCAGTATTTT

D: -
J: TRBJ2-4
V: TRBV6-1
size: -
CDR3: CASSGGIAGKNIQYF
DNA: TGTGCCAGCAGTGGTGGAATAGCAGGGAAAAACATTCAGTACTTC

D: -
J: TRBJ1-2
V: TRBV5-1
size: few
CDR3: CASSSGGETDGYTF
DNA: TGCGCCAGCAGCTCGGGAGGGGAGACGGATGGCTACACCTTC

D: TRBD1
J: TRBJ1-4
V: TRBV29-1
size: few
CDR3: CSAGTGRPNEKLFF
DNA: TGCAGCGCAGGGACAGGCCGTCCTAATGAAAAACTGTTTTTT

D: TRBD1
J: TRBJ1-6
V: TRBV30
size: -
CDR3: CAWGTGWDSPLHF
DNA: TGTGCCTGGGGGACAGGTTGGGATTCACCCCTCCACTTT

D: -
J: TRBJ2-3
V: TRBV4-1
size: -
CDR3: CASSTQGGDDTQYF
DNA: TGCGCCAGCAGCACCCAGGGGGGTGACGATACGCAGTATTTT

D: -
J: TRBJ1-2
V: TRBV2
size: few
CDR3: CASSEPGGGYTF
DNA: TGTGCCAGCAGTGAACCGGGGGGTGGCTACACCTTC

D: -
J: TRBJ2-2
V: TRBV5-4
size: -
CDR3: CASTPRGAGTGELFF
DNA: TGTGCCAGCACCCCCCGGGGGGCCGGGACCGGGGAGCTGTTTTTT

D: -
J: TRBJ2-1
V: TRBV2
size: -
CDR3: CASSEALLASSYNEQFF
DNA: TGTGCCAGCAGTGAAGCGCTTCTAGCCAGTTCGTACAATGAGCAGTTCTTC

D: TRBD2
J: TRBJ2-1
V: TRBV2
size: -
CDR3: CASSASGTAYNEQFF
DNA: TGTGCCAGCAGTGCTAGCGGGACGGCTTACAATGAGCAGTTCTTC

D: -
J: TRBJ1-2
V: TRBV30
size: few
CDR3: CAWTGARGGYTF
DNA: TGTGCCTGGACAGGGGCCCGGGGTGGCTACACCTTC

D: TRBD1
J: TRBJ1-5
V: TRBV5-6
size: -
CDR3: CASSQGDQPQHF
DNA: TGTGCCAGCAGCCAGGGGGATCAGCCCCAGCATTTT

D: TRBD2
J: TRBJ2-7
V: TRBV6-6
size: -
CDR3: CASRYEGGAEQYF
DNA: TGTGCCAGCAGATACGAGGGAGGGGCCGAGCAGTACTTC

D: -
J: TRBJ1-1
V: TRBV7-9
size: few
CDR3: CASSLEGNTEAFF
DNA: TGTGCCAGCAGCTTGGAGGGGAACACTGAAGCTTTCTTT

D: -
J: TRBJ2-1
V: TRBV9
size: -
CDR3: CASSPGSRGNEQFF
DNA: TGTGCCAGCAGCCCTGGATCGAGAGGCAATGAGCAGTTCTTC

D: TRBD1
J: TRBJ2-3
V: TRBV14
size: -
CDR3: CASSLRPGQGISDTQYF
DNA: TGTGCCAGCAGCCTTAGACCGGGACAGGGTATCTCAGATACGCAGTATTTT

D: TRBD1
J: TRBJ2-5
V: TRBV7-2
size: few
CDR3: CASSLAHGQGTETQYF
DNA: TGTGCCAGCAGCTTAGCGCACGGACAGGGAACGGAGACCCAGTACTTC

D: -
J: TRBJ2-6
V: TRBV5-1
size: few
CDR3: CASTLSGANVLTF
DNA: TGCGCCAGCACCCTGTCTGGGGCCAACGTCCTGACTTTC

D: TRBD2
J: TRBJ2-3
V: TRBV7-9
size: -
CDR3: CASSRRGGLSTDTQYF
DNA: TGTGCCAGCAGCCGGCGGGGGGGACTTAGCACAGATACGCAGTATTTT

D: TRBD1
J: TRBJ2-7
V: TRBV12-5
size: few
CDR3: CASGLGTGGIGPYEQYF
DNA: TGTGCTAGTGGTTTGGGAACAGGGGGGATAGGACCCTACGAGCAGTACTTC

D: TRBD1
J: TRBJ2-2
V: TRBV19
size: -
CDR3: CATADRGTGELFF
DNA: TGTGCCACTGCGGACAGGGGAACCGGGGAGCTGTTTTTT

D: TRBD2
J: TRBJ2-3
V: TRBV7-2
size: -
CDR3: CASSLDSGGAISRATQYF
DNA: TGTGCCAGCAGCTTAGACAGCGGGGGGGCCATAAGCAGGGCTACGCAGTATTTT

D: TRBD2
J: TRBJ2-1
V: TRBV7-2
size: -
CDR3: CASSFMAQGLAGVGQFF
DNA: TGTGCCAGCAGTTTCATGGCCCAGGGACTAGCGGGAGTAGGGCAGTTCTTC

D: -
J: TRBJ2-3
V: TRBV30
size: few
CDR3: CAWRGGAGWSDTQYF
DNA: TGTGCCTGGAGAGGGGGAGCGGGATGGTCAGATACGCAGTATTTT

D: TRBD2
J: TRBJ2-1
V: TRBV18
size: -
CDR3: CASSPLAGINEQFF
DNA: TGTGCCAGCTCACCTCTAGCGGGGATCAATGAGCAGTTCTTC

D: -
J: TRBJ2-3
V: TRBV29-1
size: few
CDR3: CSVRVTDTQYF
DNA: TGCAGCGTGCGCGTCACAGATACGCAGTATTTT

D: -
J: TRBJ1-1
V: TRBV5-1
size: -
CDR3: CASSFSTASEAFF
DNA: TGCGCCAGCAGCTTTTCGACAGCCAGCGAAGCTTTCTTT

D: TRBD1
J: TRBJ1-1
V: TRBV2
size: -
CDR3: CASSEGGGGTALNTEAFF
DNA: TGTGCCAGCAGTGAAGGAGGCGGTGGGACAGCACTGAACACTGAAGCTTTCTTT

D: TRBD1
J: TRBJ1-2
V: TRBV28
size: -
CDR3: CASSLRGRSFGYTF
DNA: TGTGCCAGCAGTTTAAGGGGGCGCAGCTTTGGCTACACCTTC

D: TRBD1
J: TRBJ1-6
V: TRBV5-6
size: -
CDR3: CASSLRQGASPLHF
DNA: TGTGCCAGCAGCTTACGGCAGGGGGCTTCACCCCTCCACTTT

D: TRBD2
J: TRBJ2-1
V: TRBV5-1
size: few
CDR3: CASSTGTSEYNEQFF
DNA: TGCGCCAGCAGCACAGGGACTAGCGAGTACAATGAGCAGTTCTTC

D: TRBD2
J: TRBJ2-3
V: TRBV5-1
size: -
CDR3: CASSLAGRTDTQYF
DNA: TGCGCCAGCAGCTTAGCGGGGAGGACAGATACGCAGTATTTT

D: -
J: TRBJ1-2
V: TRBV25-1
size: few
CDR3: CARLTGYGYTF
DNA: TGTGCCAGGCTGACGGGGTATGGCTACACCTTC

D: -
J: TRBJ2-5
V: TRBV18
size: few
CDR3: CASSPRRDFETQYF
DNA: TGTGCCAGCTCACCGCGCCGGGATTTTGAGACCCAGTACTTC

D: -
J: TRBJ2-1
V: TRBV21-1
size: -
CDR3: CASSKEGGARGNEQFF
DNA: TGTGCCAGCAGCAAAGAAGGAGGGGCTCGCGGCAATGAGCAGTTCTTC

D: TRBD2
J: TRBJ2-1
V: TRBV12-5
size: -
CDR3: CASARTSGAQEFF
DNA: TGTGCTAGTGCTCGGACTAGCGGGGCGCAGGAGTTCTTC

D: TRBD2
J: TRBJ2-7
V: TRBV19
size: -
CDR3: CASSLAAGPTYEQYF
DNA: TGTGCCAGTAGTTTAGCAGCGGGGCCGACCTACGAGCAGTACTTC

D: -
J: TRBJ1-2
V: TRBV10-3
size: -
CDR3: CATWTEQDYGYTF
DNA: TGTGCCACCTGGACAGAACAAGACTATGGCTACACCTTC

D: TRBD1
J: TRBJ1-2
V: TRBV15
size: -
CDR3: CATSRGGQAQYGYTF
DNA: TGTGCCACCAGCAGAGGAGGACAGGCCCAATATGGCTACACCTTC

D: -
J: TRBJ2-3
V: TRBV7-9
size: -
CDR3: CASSPYTGRSTDTQYF
DNA: TGTGCCAGCAGCCCTTACACAGGGCGCTCCACAGATACGCAGTATTTT

D: -
J: TRBJ2-7
V: TRBV30
size: few
CDR3: CAWSLTGINEQYF
DNA: TGTGCCTGGAGCCTAACAGGGATCAACGAGCAGTACTTC

D: TRBD1
J: TRBJ1-1
V: TRBV9
size: -
CDR3: CASSLKGTGGEAFF
DNA: TGTGCCAGCAGCCTGAAGGGGACAGGGGGTGAAGCTTTCTTT

D: -
J: TRBJ1-2
V: TRBV29-1
size: few
CDR3: CSVETFLGGGYTF
DNA: TGCAGCGTTGAAACGTTCTTGGGGGGAGGCTACACCTTC

D: TRBD2
J: TRBJ2-1
V: TRBV9
size: few
CDR3: CASSAPSGGYNEQFF
DNA: TGTGCCAGCAGCGCTCCTAGCGGGGGGTACAATGAGCAGTTCTTC

D: -
J: TRBJ2-7
V: TRBV25-1
size: -
CDR3: CASSVSYEQYF
DNA: TGTGCCAGCAGTGTGTCGTACGAGCAGTACTTC

D: -
J: TRBJ2-1
V: TRBV29-1
size: -
CDR3: CSVGGWNNEQFF
DNA: TGCAGCGTTGGGGGCTGGAACAATGAGCAGTTCTTC

D: TRBD1
J: TRBJ2-1
V: TRBV6-6
size: -
CDR3: CASSYGQGAGNEQFF
DNA: TGTGCCAGCAGTTACGGTCAGGGGGCGGGCAATGAGCAGTTCTTC

D: TRBD2
J: TRBJ2-5
V: TRBV4-1
size: -
CDR3: CASSQGLAGPLMETQYF
DNA: TGCGCCAGCAGCCAGGGGTTAGCGGGGCCCCTTATGGAGACCCAGTACTTC

D: -
J: TRBJ2-1
V: TRBV11-3
size: few
CDR3: CASSLDSAGLGYNEQFF
DNA: TGTGCCAGCAGCTTAGATTCCGCGGGACTGGGCTACAATGAGCAGTTCTTC

D: -
J: TRBJ1-4
V: TRBV15
size: -
CDR3: CATSRDPRATNEKLFF
DNA: TGTGCCACCAGCAGAGATCCCAGGGCAACTAATGAAAAACTGTTTTTT

D: TRBD2
J: TRBJ2-7
V: TRBV5-4
size: -
CDR3: CASSLTSGSSYEQYF
DNA: TGTGCCAGCAGCTTGACTAGCGGGAGCTCCTACGAGCAGTACTTC

D: -
J: TRBJ2-1
V: TRBV18
size: -
CDR3: CASSPTRDEQFF
DNA: TGTGCCAGCTCACCGACTAGGGATGAGCAGTTCTTC